Presented here are 30 T cell receptor beta chains from one specimen sequenced in a study of blood T cells in healthy people across ages. It was with a sample-barcoded 5' primer and a J-beta primer mix that a second PCR of roughly 7 to 11 cycles was run. MiXCR, applied by TCRdb to the 5' RACE reads, yields one record per CDR3 protein. The repertoire holds 650,000 to 700,000 distinct CDR3 sequences, with about 34% as singletons. The material sequenced was blood. The origin of the receptors is an elderly woman in good health.

Many counts were recorded for this clonotype. The chain combines TRBV4-2 with TRBJ2-2, with TRBD2 as a possible D gene (6 bases). The V gene's germline CDR1 is LGHNA and CDR2 YNFKEQ. V lost 0 bases to trimming and J lost 6 bases, with 11 bases between them. The CDR3 sequence is 15 residues long. The CDR3 DNA follows: TGTGCCAGCAGCCAAGAAAGGCGCGGGGCCGGGGAGCTGTTTTTT. Translated: CASSQERRGAGELFF.

The table lists this clonotype with many counts. This chain connects TRBV20-1 to TRBJ2-6; D unclear. This CDR3 has 13 residues. Looked up from germline, CDR1 is DFQATT and CDR2 is SNEGSKA (reference sequence). The V gene lost 6 bases and the J gene lost 2 bases, with 8 bases spanning the gap. The CDR3 DNA reads TGCAGTGCGCAGACACCTGGGGCCAACGTCCTGACTTTC. Translated: CSAQTPGANVLTF.

V usage is TRBV5-5 and J usage is TRBJ1-3, with 8 nucleotides matching TRBD1. The CDR3 is made up of 14 amino acids. J gave up 6 bases and V 4 bases, and 6 bases lay outside the gene matches. The germline CDR1 and CDR2 sequences are SGHKS and YYEKEE (reference sequence). CDR3 nucleotide sequence: TGTGCCAGCAGCGGTGGACAGGGTGAAAACACCATATATTTT. This encodes CASSGGQGENTIYF. Full variable domain (missing parts from reference TRBV5-5 and TRBJ1-3): DAGVTQSPTHLIKTRGQQVTLRCSPISGHKSVSWYQQVLGQGPQFIFQYYEKEERGRGNFPDRFSARQFPNYSSELNVNALLLGDSALYLCASSGGQGENTIYFGEGSWLTVV.

This clonotype was seen ten or more times. The CDR3 region is CASSFLAGGLQETQYF. DNA for the CDR3: TGTGCCAGCAGCTTTCTAGCGGGGGGTCTCCAAGAGACCCAGTACTTC. The J gene is TRBJ2-5, the V gene TRBV7-9; TRBD2 matches at 11 bases. Germline trimming cut 3 bases from V and 1 base from J; bases unmatched to any gene: 4. Germline values: CDR1 SEHNR, CDR2 FQNEAQ (reference sequence). This CDR3 spans 16 amino acids.

This clonotype was detected many times. CDR3 coding DNA: TGTGCCAGCAGCCCCGCGGTGATCGATACGCAGTATTTT. Translated: CASSPAVIDTQYF. The V and J genes are TRBV14 and TRBJ2-3; D uncertain. Trimming stripped 4 bases from V and 6 bases from J, with 11 bases between. The CDR3 is 13 residues long. The germline gives CDR1 SGHDN, CDR2 FVKESK. The variable domain in full, with the rest retrieved from reference TRBV14 and TRBJ2-3, is EAGVTQFPSHSVIEKGQTVTLRCDPISGHDNLYWYRRVMGKEIKFLLHFVKESKQDESGMPNNRFLAERTGGTYSTLKVQPAELEDSGVYFCASSPAVIDTQYFGPGTRLTVL.

In this sample, this clonotype turned up many times. V is TRBV29-1 and J is TRBJ2-7, with 8 positions matching TRBD1. The J segment lost 2 bases and the V segment lost 2 bases, leaving 11 bases of the junction unmatched. The CDR3 totals 16 residues. Per the germline V gene, CDR1 is SQVTM and CDR2 is ANQGSEA. The DNA for the CDR3 is TGCAGCGTTGAAAGTCCCGACAGGGGCTCCACCTACGAGCAGTACTTC. Translating gives CSVESPDRGSTYEQYF.

The V and J genes are TRBV6-1 and TRBJ1-4; D ambiguous. This CDR3 has 15 amino acids. With 5 bases removed from V and 7 bases from J, the gap between germline ends came to 17 bases. Germline CDR1 and CDR2: MNHNS and SASEGT. The CDR3 coding sequence is TGTGCCAGCAGTCCTCGAGCAGGAGGAAGTGAAAAACTGTTTTTT. Protein: CASSPRAGGSEKLFF.

This clonotype was seen more than once but under ten times. This clone may be a read error of a much larger clone one base away. This chain links TRBV7-7 with TRBJ2-4; 9 bases line up with TRBD1. The DNA matches TRBJ2-5 better at its end, which makes the J call doubtful. There are 15 residues in the CDR3. The germline gives CDR1 SSHAT, CDR2 FNYEAQ (reference sequence). Here the CDR3 DNA reads TGTGCTTGCAGCCGAGGGACAGGGCGGCGAGAGACCCAGTACTTC. This codes for CACSRGTGRRETQYF.

The rearrangement links TRBV6-5 to TRBJ1-2, with a tentative D call TRBD1 (5 bases). The germline V gene has CDR1 MNHEY and CDR2 SVGAGI. The CDR3 loop spans 17 amino acids. V lost 0 bases to trimming and J lost 0 bases, with 14 bases between them. DNA for the CDR3: TGTGCCAGCAGTTACTCCCTAGGGACGGTAACTAACTATGGCTACACCTTC. It is translated as CASSYSLGTVTNYGYTF.

This clonotype was picked up a small number of times. The chain couples TRBV5-1 to TRBJ2-7; D assignment may be TRBD1 or TRBD2 (6 bases each). The length of the CDR3 is 16 residues. CDR1 SGHRS and CDR2 YFSETQ come from the germline V gene. The V end lost 4 bases, the J end lost 6 bases, and 23 bases lay between the germline ends. DNA of the CDR3: TGCGCCAGCAGCCCAGAGGGGGGTCCCAACTTCTGCGAGCAGTACTTC. It translates to CASSPEGGPNFCEQYF.

This clonotype was found a few times. The chain combines TRBV27 with TRBJ2-2; TRBD1 is a possible D gene (6 bases). The germline V gene has CDR1 MNHEY and CDR2 SMNVEV (reference sequence). The CDR3 covers 15 residues. Trimming left V 10 bases short and J 5 bases short, with 20 bases between. The CDR3 region is CATGNRVLLTGELFF. The CDR3 DNA follows: TGTGCCACCGGAAACAGGGTCCTCTTGACCGGGGAGCTGTTTTTT.

The sample holds many counts of this clonotype. V gene TRBV6-2 or TRBV6-3 combines with J gene TRBJ2-3; D uncertain. Germline V gene sequence: CDR1 MNHEY, CDR2 SVGEGT. The CDR3 loop spans 15 amino acids. Trimming took 2 bases from V and 2 from J, leaving 11 bases between them. CDR3 sequence (DNA): TGTGCCAGCAGTTACGGGTTCGAGCCCACAGATACGCAGTATTTT. Its protein is CASSYGFEPTDTQYF.

The J gene is TRBJ1-1, the V gene TRBV4-1, with TRBD1 as a possible D gene (5 bases). The CDR3 runs 18 residues. The germline CDR1 and CDR2 sequences are MGHRA and YSYEKL. V gave up 2 bases and J gave up 0 bases, with 19 bases separating them. Here the CDR3 reads CASSQHGTLPDLNTEAFF. CDR3 in DNA: TGCGCCAGCAGCCAACACGGGACGCTTCCCGATCTGAACACTGAAGCTTTCTTT.

This clonotype was observed at least ten times. The chain combines TRBV25-1 with TRBJ2-5, with 9 bases lining up with TRBD2. Per germline, CDR1 MGHDK and CDR2 SYGVNS. The J segment lost 4 bases and the V segment lost 3 bases, leaving 12 bases of the junction unmatched. The CDR3 contains 17 residues. This CDR3 reads CASSEKAGGPLGETQYF. The DNA for the CDR3 is TGTGCCAGCAGTGAGAAAGCGGGGGGCCCGCTTGGAGAGACCCAGTACTTC.

This clonotype was recorded many times. V is TRBV28 and J is TRBJ2-7; the match to TRBD1 covers 7 bases. The CDR3 extends over 12 amino acids. Trimming cost V 3 bases and J 12 bases; bases outside gene matches: 8. Looked up from germline, CDR1 is MDHEN and CDR2 is SYDVKM. CDR3 protein: CASSLGSGGWYF. The CDR3 DNA reads as TGTGCCAGCAGTTTGGGTTCAGGGGGATGGTACTTC.

The genes are TRBV4-1 and TRBJ1-1; possibly TRBD1 for D (6 bases). The CDR3 is 15 amino acids. The V gene's germline CDR1 is MGHRA and CDR2 YSYEKL. The V end lost 4 bases, the J end lost 7 bases, and 19 bases lay between the germline ends. DNA for the CDR3: TGCGCCAGCAGCCCTTCCCGACAGGCCCCCTATGAAGCTTTCTTT. This translates into CASSPSRQAPYEAFF.

The chain carries TRBV15 and TRBJ1-2; tentative D call: TRBD1 (5 bases). V shed 4 bases and J shed 2 bases, with 8 bases lying between them. The germline V gene has CDR1 LNHNV and CDR2 YYDKDF (reference sequence). The CDR3 extends over 13 amino acids. CDR3 bases: TGTGCCACCAGCACCGGGACCAACTATGGCTACACCTTC. Its protein product is CATSTGTNYGYTF. Combining the CDR3 with reference TRBV15 and TRBJ1-2 gives the whole variable domain DAMVIQNPRYQVTQFGKPVTLSCSQTLNHNVMYWYQQKSSQAPKLLFHYYDKDFNNEADTPDNFQSRRPNTSFCFLDIRSPGLGDTAMYLCATSTGTNYGYTFGSGTRLTVV.

The V call is TRBV20-1, the J call TRBJ2-1; 13 bases are shared with TRBD2. V was clipped by 4 bases and J by 1 base; unmatched bases: 4. The germline V gene has CDR1 DFQATT and CDR2 SNEGSKA (reference sequence). The CDR3 covers 16 residues. The CDR3 nucleotides read TGCAGTGCTATAACTAGCGGGGGGGTATCCTACAATGAGCAGTTCTTC. As protein: CSAITSGGVSYNEQFF.

A few counts support this clonotype. The chain employs TRBV28 and TRBJ2-1; D call uncertain. Germline V gene sequence: CDR1 MDHEN, CDR2 SYDVKM. CDR3 length equals 15 residues. V was shortened by 5 bases and J by 0 bases, with 11 bases between the two germline ends. The CDR3, as DNA: TGTGCCAGCAGTCCCGACACCAGCTCCTACAATGAGCAGTTCTTC. It yields the protein CASSPDTSSYNEQFF.

There are many counts of this clonotype. The V gene is TRBV3-1, the J gene TRBJ2-3; D is uncertain. CDR3 length: 14 residues. Deletions cut 4 bases from V and 6 bases from J, with 14 bases between. Germline V gives CDR1 LGHDT, CDR2 YNNKEL (reference sequence). This CDR3 is CASSPDPVVDTQYF. Written as DNA, the CDR3 is TGTGCCAGCAGCCCTGACCCCGTTGTGGATACGCAGTATTTT.

The V call is TRBV29-1, the J call TRBJ1-2, with D perhaps matching TRBD1 (6 bases). CDR3 size: 13 residues. V lost 4 bases to trimming and J lost 6 bases, with 15 bases between them. Germline values: CDR1 SQVTM, CDR2 ANQGSEA. The CDR3 protein is CSVGLVRGHGYTF. The CDR3 region has the DNA TGCAGCGTTGGTTTAGTCAGGGGTCATGGCTACACCTTC.

The sample holds a few counts of this clonotype. A much larger clone differs from this one at a single base, so this may be a read error. The chain uses TRBV5-1 and TRBJ2-7; D is unclear. Trimming took 0 bases from V and 7 from J, leaving 11 bases between them. The CDR3 sequence is 13 residues long. Per germline, CDR1 SGHRS and CDR2 YFSETQ. CDR3 nucleotides: TGCGCCAGCAGCTTGGCGACTCTTAATGAGCAGTACTTC. Protein sequence: CASSLATLNEQYF.

This clonotype was counted many times. As DNA, the CDR3 is TGTGCCAGCAGCCCTAACCGGGCCTCCACAGATACGCAGTATTTT. It translates to CASSPNRASTDTQYF. V usage is TRBV7-3 and J usage is TRBJ2-3; no reliable D call. Germline assignment: CDR1 SGHTA and CDR2 FQGTGA. The CDR3 is 15 amino acids. The ends were cut back, 5 bases at V and 2 bases at J, with 14 bases in the middle.

This clonotype was seen a few times. The CDR3 sequence: CASSPGTDTYGYTF. The CDR3, as DNA: TGTGCCAGCAGTCCGGGGACCGATACCTATGGCTACACCTTC. This chain uses TRBV12-3 or TRBV12-4 with TRBJ1-2; tentatively, D is TRBD1 (5 bases). V lost 5 bases to trimming and J lost 4 bases, with 14 bases between them. The CDR3 consists of 14 residues.

In this sample, this clonotype turned up many times. V usage is TRBV7-9 and J usage is TRBJ2-7, with a weak D call TRBD1 (5 bases). This CDR3 has 13 amino acids. V dropped 7 bases and J dropped 3 bases, with 13 bases sitting between them. The germline V gene encodes CDR1 SEHNR and CDR2 FQNEAQ (reference sequence). In DNA form, the CDR3 reads TGTGCCAGCACCCTCGGGCAGGGCTACGAGCAGTACTTC. Translated: CASTLGQGYEQYF.

This clonotype appeared many times. V is TRBV20-1 and J is TRBJ1-2; tentatively, D is TRBD1 (5 bases). The CDR3 is 12 amino acids. The germline V gene encodes CDR1 DFQATT and CDR2 SNEGSKA (reference sequence). V lost 3 bases to trimming and J lost 7 bases, with 12 bases between them. The CDR3 loop is CSARAQGVGYTF. DNA of the CDR3: TGCAGTGCTAGGGCGCAGGGTGTTGGCTACACCTTC.

This clonotype has ten or more counts. In DNA, the CDR3 is TGTGCCAGCAGTTTAGGGTTTGTCTACGAGCAGTACTTC. Protein sequence: CASSLGFVYEQYF. The chain links TRBV28 to TRBJ2-7; no reliable D call. The V end was cut by 2 bases, the J end by 3 bases, with 8 bases between. CDR1 is MDHEN, CDR2 SYDVKM, per germline. This CDR3 contains 13 residues.

The V call is TRBV7-2, the J call TRBJ2-7; D could derive from TRBD1 or TRBD2 (5 bases each). Trimming removed 2 bases from V and 0 bases from J, with 8 bases in between. The CDR3 totals 14 residues. The germline V gene encodes CDR1 SGHTA and CDR2 FQGNSA. CDR3 DNA sequence: TGTGCCAGCAGCTTATGGGGACCCTCCTACGAGCAGTACTTC. Translating gives CASSLWGPSYEQYF.

This clonotype was counted at least ten times. The CDR3 loop is CASSLERPRMTANYGYTF. The CDR3 coding sequence is TGCGCCAGCAGCTTGGAACGGCCCAGGATGACAGCTAACTATGGCTACACCTTC. The chain employs TRBV5-1 and TRBJ1-2; TRBD1 is a possible D gene (5 bases). V was trimmed by 0 bases and J by 0 bases, leaving 18 bases between them. The CDR3 spans 18 residues. Looked up from germline, CDR1 is SGHRS and CDR2 is YFSETQ.

As for this clonotype: A much larger clone lies a single base off, so this may be a read error. The chain carries TRBV5-1 and TRBJ2-1; D is tentatively TRBD1 or TRBD2 (7 bases each). The germline V and J ends were trimmed by 2 bases and 5 bases, with 20 bases remaining between them. Germline-derived CDR1 and CDR2 are SGHRS and YFSETQ. The CDR3 covers 17 residues. CDR3 sequence (DNA): TGCGCCAGCAGCTTTAGTCCTCAGGGGGGGCCCCACAATGAGCAGTTCTTC. It yields the protein CASSFSPQGGPHNEQFF.